The 8 T cell receptor beta chains in this list originate from one sample, sequenced in a study of identical twins. TCRdb redid the calling of the 5' RACE reads with MiXCR, one entry per CDR3 protein. The repertoire holds about 920,000 distinct CDR3 sequences, with more than 9% as singletons. The data also belong to a second study, concerning yellow fever vaccine responses in identical twins.

Input material: PBMCs. These receptors were obtained from a woman aged 18-29 years in good health.

This clonotype has a count of ten or more. V and J are TRBV5-5 and TRBJ2-7; 10 bases are shared with TRBD1. CDR1 and CDR2 from the germline V gene are SGHKS and YYEKEE (reference sequence). This CDR3 spans 16 amino acids. V lost 2 bases to trimming and J lost 3 bases; unmatched junction nucleotides: 8. This CDR3 is CASSFGTGDTFYEQYF. CDR3 coding DNA: TGTGCCAGCAGCTTCGGGACAGGGGATACTTTCTACGAGCAGTACTTC.

There are a few counts of this clonotype. This chain joins TRBV9 and TRBJ2-7; a weak D match, TRBD1 (6 bases). The CDR3 has 16 amino acids. Between the trimmed V and J ends, which lost 0 bases and 4 bases, there was a span of 17 bases. Germline V CDR1 and CDR2: SGDLS, YYNGEE. CDR3 DNA sequence: TGTGCCAGCAGCGTAGCCCCCAACCCAGGGGCGTACGAGCAGTACTTC. It encodes CASSVAPNPGAYEQYF.

This clonotype was observed a few times. The rearrangement joins TRBV28 to TRBJ2-1, with D hard to call. V was cut by 3 bases and J by 0 bases, with 12 bases left in between. This CDR3 is 16 amino acids long. Looked up from germline, CDR1 is MDHEN and CDR2 is SYDVKM. The CDR3 sequence: CASSFSDGSSYNEQFF. The DNA for the CDR3 is TGTGCCAGCAGTTTTTCCGACGGTAGCTCCTACAATGAGCAGTTCTTC. The variable domain in full, with the rest retrieved from reference TRBV28 and TRBJ2-1, is DVKVTQSSRYLVKRTGEKVFLECVQDMDHENMFWYRQDPGLGLRLIYFSYDVKMKEKGDIPEGYSVSREKKERFSLILESASTNQTSMYLCASSFSDGSSYNEQFFGPGTRLTVL.

The rearrangement joins TRBV10-3 to TRBJ2-1, with D unclear. V lost 2 bases and J lost 0, with 11 bases in between. The CDR3 has 16 amino acids. Germline lookup yields CDR1 ENHRY and CDR2 SYGVKD. CDR3 residues: CAISEAFRSSYNEQFF. CDR3 nucleotide sequence: TGTGCCATCAGTGAGGCTTTTCGGAGCTCCTACAATGAGCAGTTCTTC.

The table lists this clonotype with many counts. The chain joins TRBV11-1 to TRBJ2-3; D might be TRBD2 (6 bases). This CDR3 is 18 amino acids long. Trimming removed 5 bases from V and 2 bases from J, with 23 bases in between. Germline CDR1 reads SGHAT; CDR2 reads FQDESV (reference sequence). This CDR3 reads CASSPRPGVVGDTDTQYF. In DNA, the CDR3 is TGTGCCAGCAGCCCACGACCGGGGGTGGTAGGGGACACAGATACGCAGTATTTT. Combining the CDR3 with reference TRBV11-1 and TRBJ2-3 gives the whole variable domain EAEVAQSPRYKITEKSQAVAFWCDPISGHATLYWYRQILGQGPELLVQFQDESVVDDSQLPKDRFSAERLKGVDSTLKIQPAELGDSAMYLCASSPRPGVVGDTDTQYFGPGTRLTVL.

In this sample, this clonotype turned up many times. The chain employs TRBV20-1 and TRBJ2-5; D is unclear. Germline loops: CDR1 DFQATT, CDR2 SNEGSKA (reference sequence). V gave up 5 bases and J gave up 5 bases, with 18 bases separating them. This CDR3 has 14 amino acids. In nucleotides, the CDR3 is TGCAGTGCTCCCCTGCTTCCTTTTTGGGAGACCCAGTACTTC. It specifies CSAPLLPFWETQYF.

This clonotype was recorded a few times. The chain employs TRBV29-1 and TRBJ2-2; maybe TRBD1 (5 bases). Per germline, CDR1 SQVTM and CDR2 ANQGSEA. V lost 7 bases and J lost 2, with 11 bases in between. This CDR3 spans 13 amino acids. In DNA, the CDR3 is TGCAGCGCCCGGACACAAAACACCGGGGAGCTGTTTTTT. It translates to CSARTQNTGELFF.

In this sample, this clonotype turned up many times. This CDR3 is CAISESAQSYEQYF. CDR3 nucleotides: TGTGCCATCAGTGAGTCTGCACAAAGCTACGAGCAGTACTTC. V gene TRBV10-3 combines with J gene TRBJ2-7; D remains unclear. This CDR3 is 14 amino acids long. CDR1 and CDR2 from the germline V gene are ENHRY and SYGVKD. Trimming stripped 0 bases from V and 3 bases from J, with 9 bases between.